This TCR beta chain was identified in a study of cytomegalovirus exposure and HLA in healthy donors. With 60 Vbeta and 13 Jbeta primers, the PCR was carried out. Sequencing used immunoSEQ multiplex PCR; TCRdb keeps in-frame clones, though not all of them. This table holds over 200,000 clones, 77% found once. J lost 8 bases, V lost 6 bases, and 11 bases had no gene match. The CDR3 totals 16 residues. Germline V lookup: CDR1 LNHDA, CDR2 SQIVND (reference sequence). The TCR was taken from a woman aged 55-70 years in good health and CMV-seropositive. Source material: PBMCs. The chain is built from TRBV19 and TRBJ2-1; TRBD2 matches at 12 bases. The CDR3 loop is CASSRRTSGKEHEQFF. The CDR3 region has the DNA TGTGCCAGTAGCCGGAGGACTAGCGGGAAAGAACATGAGCAGTTCTTC.